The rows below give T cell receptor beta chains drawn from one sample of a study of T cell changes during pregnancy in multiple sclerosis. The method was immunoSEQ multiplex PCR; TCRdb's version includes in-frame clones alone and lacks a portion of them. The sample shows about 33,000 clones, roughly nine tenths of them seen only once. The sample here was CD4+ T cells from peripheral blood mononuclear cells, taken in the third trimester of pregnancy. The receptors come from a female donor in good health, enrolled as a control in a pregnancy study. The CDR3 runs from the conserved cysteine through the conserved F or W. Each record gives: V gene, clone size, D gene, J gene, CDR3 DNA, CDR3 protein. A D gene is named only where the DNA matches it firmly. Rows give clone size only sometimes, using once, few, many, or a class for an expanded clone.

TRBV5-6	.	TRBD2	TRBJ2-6	TGTGCCGGGGGGGAGGGTCCGAGGGGGGCCAACGTCCTGACTTTC	CAGGEGPRGANVLTF
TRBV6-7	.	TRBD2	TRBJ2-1	TGTGCCAGCAGTCACCCTAGCGGGAGCTACAATGAGCAGTTCTTC	CASSHPSGSYNEQFF
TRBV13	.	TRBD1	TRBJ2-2	TGTGCCAGCAGCACCAACGACAGGGTACCGAACACCGGGGAGCTGTTTTTT	CASSTNDRVPNTGELFF
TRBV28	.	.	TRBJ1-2	TGTGCCAGCAGTTTACGGGGGGTTGGCTACACCTTC	CASSLRGVGYTF
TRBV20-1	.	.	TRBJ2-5	TGCAGTGCTAATGAGGAGACCCAGTACTTC	CSANEETQYF
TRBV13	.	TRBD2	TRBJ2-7	TGTGCCAGCAGCTTCCCGTCGGGGGGAGACTACGAGCAGTACTTC	CASSFPSGGDYEQYF
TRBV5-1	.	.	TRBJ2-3	TGCGCCAGCAGCCAGGGGTTTACAGATACGCAGTATTTT	CASSQGFTDTQYF
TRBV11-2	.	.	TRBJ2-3	TGTGCCAGCAGGAGGGGACTCCTTAGCACAGATACGCAGTATTTT	CASRRGLLSTDTQYF
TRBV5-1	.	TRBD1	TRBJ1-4	TGCGCCAGCAGCTGGACCGGGACAGGGGGCAATGGAGGCGAAAAACTGTTTTTT	CASSWTGTGGNGGEKLFF
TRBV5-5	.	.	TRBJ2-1	TGTGCCAGCAGTCGTCTAGAGAGCTCCTACAATGAGCAGTTCTTC	CASSRLESSYNEQFF
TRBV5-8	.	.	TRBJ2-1	TGTGCCAGCAGCTTCGGGCAGGGCTCCTACAATGAGCAGTTCTTC	CASSFGQGSYNEQFF
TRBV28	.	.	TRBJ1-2	TGTGCCACCCGAGCAGGCAACTATGGCTACACCTTC	CATRAGNYGYTF
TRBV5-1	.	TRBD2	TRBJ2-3	TGCGCCAGCAGCTTGGAGGCGGGAGGGCCGGAAACGCAGTATTTT	CASSLEAGGPETQYF
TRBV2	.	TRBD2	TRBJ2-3	TGTGCCAGCAGCAAACCTAGCGGGGGGTACTATAGGTCGCAGTATTTT	CASSKPSGGYYRSQYF
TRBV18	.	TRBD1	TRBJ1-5	TGTGCCAGCTCACCTAATCCAGGGGGCGGACAGCCCCAGCATTTT	CASSPNPGGGQPQHF
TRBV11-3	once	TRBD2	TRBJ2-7	TGTGCCAGCAGCTATTTCGGGGGGGATTCCTACGAGCAGTACTTC	CASSYFGGDSYEQYF
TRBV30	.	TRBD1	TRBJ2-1	TGTGCCTACGGACAGGGGACCTACAATGAGCAGTTCTTC	CAYGQGTYNEQFF
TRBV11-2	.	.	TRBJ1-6	TGTGCCAGCAGCTCCGTACGTATCGGTCGCGGTTCACCCCTCCACTTT	CASSSVRIGRGSPLHF
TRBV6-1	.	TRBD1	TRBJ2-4	TGTGCCACCTCTTCACAGGGGGGTGGAAACATTCAGTACTTC	CATSSQGGGNIQYF
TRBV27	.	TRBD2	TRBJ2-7	TGTGCCAGCGGTAATAGCGGGACCTCCTACGAGCAGTACTTC	CASGNSGTSYEQYF
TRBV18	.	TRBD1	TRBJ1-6	TGTGCCAGCTCACCAAAGACAGGGACAAATTCACCCCTCCACTTT	CASSPKTGTNSPLHF
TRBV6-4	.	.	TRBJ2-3	TGTGCCAGCAGTGTTCTAGCGTTAAGCACAGATACGCAGTATTTT	CASSVLALSTDTQYF
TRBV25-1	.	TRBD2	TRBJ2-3	TGTGCCAGCAGGGAAAGCGGGAGCGTGGATACGCAGTATTTT	CASRESGSVDTQYF
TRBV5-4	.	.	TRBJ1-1	TGTGCCAGCAGCGAGACAACCTCGAACACTGAAGCTTTCTTT	CASSETTSNTEAFF
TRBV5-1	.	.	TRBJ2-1	TGCGCCAGCAGCCGGGACTTATACAATGAGCAGTTCTTC	CASSRDLYNEQFF
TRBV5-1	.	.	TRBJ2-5	TGCGCCAGCAGCGCCGGACTGAGCCAAGAGACCCAGTACTTC	CASSAGLSQETQYF
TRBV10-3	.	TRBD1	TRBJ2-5	TGTGCCATCAGTGAGCCTGGGACAGAGAGAGAGACCCAGTACTTC	CAISEPGTERETQYF
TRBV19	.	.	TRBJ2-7	TGTGCCAGTAATCCAGGAGGAGCGGTGGGCTACGAGCAGTACTTC	CASNPGGAVGYEQYF
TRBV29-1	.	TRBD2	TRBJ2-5	TGCAGCGTTGGGGCTAGCGGGAGCCAAGAGACCCAGTACTTC	CSVGASGSQETQYF
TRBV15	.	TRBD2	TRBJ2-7	TGTGCCACCAGATATAGCGGGGGCTCCTACGAGCAGTACTTC	CATRYSGGSYEQYF
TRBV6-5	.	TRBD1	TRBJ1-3	TGTGCCAGCAGGTCTCAGGGGGCTGGAGGAAACACCATATATTTT	CASRSQGAGGNTIYF
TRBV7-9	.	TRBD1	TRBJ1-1	TGTGCCAGCAGACCCAACCCTAGGGGGCGGAGGGCTGAAGCTTTCTTT	CASRPNPRGRRAEAFF
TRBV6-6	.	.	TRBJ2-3	TGTGCCAGCGGGAGACTAGATAAACCCACAGATACGCAGTATTTT	CASGRLDKPTDTQYF
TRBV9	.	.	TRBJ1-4	TGTGCCAGCAGCGTATCGGCAACTAATGAAAAACTGTTTTTT	CASSVSATNEKLFF
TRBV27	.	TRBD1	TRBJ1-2	TGTGCCAGCAGTTTACGACAGGGTGGAAATGGCTACACCTTC	CASSLRQGGNGYTF
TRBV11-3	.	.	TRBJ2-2	TGTGCCAGCAGCCGTGGGGGCAGCACCGGGGAGCTGTTTTTT	CASSRGGSTGELFF
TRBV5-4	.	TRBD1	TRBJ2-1	TGTGCCAGCAGCTTGGTTCTGACAGGGGATTTCGGAGATGAGCAGTTCTTC	CASSLVLTGDFGDEQFF
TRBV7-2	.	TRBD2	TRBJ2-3	TGTGCCAGCAGTCGAAGCGGGGGGGCAGATACGCAGTATTTT	CASSRSGGADTQYF
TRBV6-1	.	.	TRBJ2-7	TGTGCCAGCGGGGAGTTCGGGGACGAGCAGTACTTC	CASGEFGDEQYF
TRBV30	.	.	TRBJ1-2	TGTGCCTGGAGTGTATCCGGGGGGGACGGCTATGGCTACACCTTC	CAWSVSGGDGYGYTF
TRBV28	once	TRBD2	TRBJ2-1	TGTGCCAGCAGTTCCCGCGGGAGGACGGGATACAATGAGCAGTTCTTC	CASSSRGRTGYNEQFF
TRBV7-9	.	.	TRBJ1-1	TGTGCCGCAGGGGTCCTTAGCGAGACTGAAGCTTTCTTT	CAAGVLSETEAFF
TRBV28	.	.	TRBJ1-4	TGTGCCAGCAGTGCGCAGGGGCCTAATCCGGGAGAAAAACTGTTTTTT	CASSAQGPNPGEKLFF
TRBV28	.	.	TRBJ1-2	TGTGCCAGCAGTTTCCCGGGAAACTATGGCTACACCTTC	CASSFPGNYGYTF
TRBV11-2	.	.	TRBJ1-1	TGTGCCAGCAGCTTAGTAGGGGGACCGGATGAAGCTTTCTTT	CASSLVGGPDEAFF
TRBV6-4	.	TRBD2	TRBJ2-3	TGTGCCAGCAGTGACACTAGCGGGGGGGCAGATACGCAGTATTTT	CASSDTSGGADTQYF
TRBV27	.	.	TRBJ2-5	TGTGCCAGCAGTTTGGTGGCCAGAGAGACCCAGTACTTC	CASSLVARETQYF
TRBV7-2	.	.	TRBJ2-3	TGTGCCAGCAGCTGGAGGTGGCAGCATACGCAGTATTTT	CASSWRWQHTQYF
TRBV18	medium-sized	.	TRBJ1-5	TGTGCCAGCTCACTAGACAATAATCAGCCCCAGCATTTT	CASSLDNNQPQHF
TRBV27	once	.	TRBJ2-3	TGTGCCAGCGGGTCTTCGGGTACGCAGTATTTT	CASGSSGTQYF
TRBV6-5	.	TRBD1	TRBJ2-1	TGTGCCACCAAGGACAGGTGGGACCATGAGCAGTTCTTC	CATKDRWDHEQFF
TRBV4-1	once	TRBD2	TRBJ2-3	TGCGCCAGCAGCCCCACGCTAGCGGGAGTGGTTTCAGATACGCAGTATTTT	CASSPTLAGVVSDTQYF
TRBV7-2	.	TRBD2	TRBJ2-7	TGTGCCAGCAGCTCCACCGCAGCGGGAGTGAGGGACGAGCAGTACTTC	CASSSTAAGVRDEQYF
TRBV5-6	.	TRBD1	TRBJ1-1	TGTGCCAGCAGCTCGGGACAGGGGGGGAATGAAGCTTTCTTT	CASSSGQGGNEAFF
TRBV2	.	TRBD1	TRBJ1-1	TGTGCCAGCAAAATCGAGGGGGCTACTGAAGCTTTCTTT	CASKIEGATEAFF
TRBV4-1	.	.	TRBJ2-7	TGCGCCAGCAGCCAAAGAAGTGAGCCCTACGAGCAGTACTTC	CASSQRSEPYEQYF
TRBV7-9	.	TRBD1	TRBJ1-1	TGTGCCAGCAGCCGACAGGGGATAAGGAACACTGAAGCTTTCTTT	CASSRQGIRNTEAFF